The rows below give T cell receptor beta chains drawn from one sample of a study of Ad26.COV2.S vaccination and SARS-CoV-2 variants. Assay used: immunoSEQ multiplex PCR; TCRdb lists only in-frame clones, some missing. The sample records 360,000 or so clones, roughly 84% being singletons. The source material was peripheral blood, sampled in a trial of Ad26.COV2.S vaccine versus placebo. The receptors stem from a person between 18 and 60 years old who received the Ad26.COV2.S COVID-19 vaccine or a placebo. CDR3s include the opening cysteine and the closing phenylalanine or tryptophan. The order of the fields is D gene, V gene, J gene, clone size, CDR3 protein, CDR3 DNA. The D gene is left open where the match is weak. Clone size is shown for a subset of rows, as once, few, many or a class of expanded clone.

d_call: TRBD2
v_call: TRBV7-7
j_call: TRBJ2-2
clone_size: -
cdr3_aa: CASSLGLANTGELFF
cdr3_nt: TGTGCTAGCAGCTTGGGACTAGCGAACACCGGGGAGCTGTTTTTT

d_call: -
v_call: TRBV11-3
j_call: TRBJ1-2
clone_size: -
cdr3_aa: CASRDRYYGYTF
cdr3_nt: TGTGCCAGCAGGGACAGATACTATGGCTACACCTTC

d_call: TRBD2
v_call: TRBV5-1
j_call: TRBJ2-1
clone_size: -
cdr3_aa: CASSLDASGGHSYNEQFF
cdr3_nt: TGCGCCAGCAGCTTGGATGCTAGCGGGGGGCACTCCTACAATGAGCAGTTCTTC

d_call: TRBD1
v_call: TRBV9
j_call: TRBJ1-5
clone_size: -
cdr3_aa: CASSEQGAQPQHF
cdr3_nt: TGTGCCAGCAGCGAACAGGGGGCTCAGCCCCAGCATTTT

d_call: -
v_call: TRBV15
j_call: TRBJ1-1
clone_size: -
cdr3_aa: CATSRDVYGISEAFF
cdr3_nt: TGTGCCACCAGCAGAGATGTATACGGTATTTCTGAAGCTTTCTTT

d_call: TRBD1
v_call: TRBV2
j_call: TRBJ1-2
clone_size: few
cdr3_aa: CASRSGQNYGYTF
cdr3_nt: TGTGCCAGCAGATCGGGACAGAACTATGGCTACACCTTC

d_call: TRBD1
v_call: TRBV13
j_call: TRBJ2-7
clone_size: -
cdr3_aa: CASSLTRTGGEQYF
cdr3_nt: TGTGCCAGCAGCCTCACGAGGACAGGGGGCGAGCAGTACTTC

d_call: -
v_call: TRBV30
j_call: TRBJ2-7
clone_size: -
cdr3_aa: CAWSPSGTLLGEQYF
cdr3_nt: TGTGCCTGGAGCCCATCAGGGACCCTCCTTGGCGAGCAGTACTTC

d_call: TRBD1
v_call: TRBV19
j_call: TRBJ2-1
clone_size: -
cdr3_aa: CASSGRDREFNEQFF
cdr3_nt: TGTGCCAGTAGTGGCCGGGACAGGGAATTTAATGAGCAGTTCTTC

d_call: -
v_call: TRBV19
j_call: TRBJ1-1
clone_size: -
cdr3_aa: CASSSQTTITEAFF
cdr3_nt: TGTGCCAGTAGTTCCCAGACGACAATCACTGAAGCTTTCTTT

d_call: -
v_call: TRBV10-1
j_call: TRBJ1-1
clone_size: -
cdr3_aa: CASSEAPRGAGNTEAFF
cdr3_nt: TGCGCCAGCAGTGAGGCCCCCCGGGGGGCAGGGAACACTGAAGCTTTCTTT

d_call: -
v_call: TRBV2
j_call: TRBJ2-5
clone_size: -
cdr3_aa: CATLTLQETQYF
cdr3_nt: TGTGCCACCCTAACCCTACAAGAGACCCAGTACTTC

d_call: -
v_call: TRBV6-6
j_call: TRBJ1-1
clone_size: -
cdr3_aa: CASMSHLNTEAFF
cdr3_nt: TGTGCCAGCATGAGCCACCTGAACACTGAAGCTTTCTTT

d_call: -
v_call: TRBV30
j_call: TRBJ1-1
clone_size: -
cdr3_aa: CAWIWREGRGYPLAFF
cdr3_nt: TGTGCCTGGATATGGAGGGAGGGCCGGGGCTACCCGTTAGCTTTCTTT

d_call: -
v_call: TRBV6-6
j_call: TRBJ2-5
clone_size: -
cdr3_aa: CASSTPGPQETQYF
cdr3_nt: TGTGCCAGCAGTACGCCGGGGCCCCAAGAGACCCAGTACTTC

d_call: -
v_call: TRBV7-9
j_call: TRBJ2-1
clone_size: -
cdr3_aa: CASVKGDPRTTEQFF
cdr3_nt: TGTGCCAGCGTTAAGGGGGACCCGAGGACTACTGAGCAGTTCTTC

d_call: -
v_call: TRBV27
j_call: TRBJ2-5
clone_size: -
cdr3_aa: CASSLSSTGIIQETQYF
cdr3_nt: TGTGCCAGCAGTTTATCCTCAACAGGGATAATTCAAGAGACCCAGTACTTC

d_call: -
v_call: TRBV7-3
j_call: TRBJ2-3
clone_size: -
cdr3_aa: CASTKAVGGTDTQYF
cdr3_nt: TGTGCCAGCACCAAGGCGGTAGGAGGCACAGATACGCAGTATTTT

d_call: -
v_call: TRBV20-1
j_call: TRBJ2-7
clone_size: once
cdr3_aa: CSASEAARGGYEQYF
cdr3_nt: TGCAGTGCTAGTGAGGCCGCCAGGGGGGGTTACGAGCAGTACTTC

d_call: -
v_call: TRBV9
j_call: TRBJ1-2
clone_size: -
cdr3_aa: CASSVSPSYGYTF
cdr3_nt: TGTGCCAGCAGCGTAAGCCCCTCCTATGGCTACACCTTC

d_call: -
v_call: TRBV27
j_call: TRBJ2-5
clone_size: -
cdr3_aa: CASSGTVGQTQYF
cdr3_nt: TGTGCCAGCAGTGGCACAGTCGGCCAGACCCAGTACTTC

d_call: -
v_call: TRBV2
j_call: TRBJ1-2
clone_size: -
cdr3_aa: CASSLNRDYYGYTF
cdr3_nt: TGTGCCAGCAGCCTAAACAGGGACTACTATGGCTACACCTTC

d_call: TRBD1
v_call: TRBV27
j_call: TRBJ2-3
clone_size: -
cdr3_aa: CASSSWDSPRADTQYF
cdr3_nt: TGTGCCAGCAGTTCCTGGGACAGCCCTAGGGCAGATACGCAGTATTTT

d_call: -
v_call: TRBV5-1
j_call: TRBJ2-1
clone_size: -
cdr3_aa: CASSLDGRSYNEQFF
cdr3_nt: TGCGCCAGCAGCCTTGACGGACGCTCCTACAATGAGCAGTTCTTC

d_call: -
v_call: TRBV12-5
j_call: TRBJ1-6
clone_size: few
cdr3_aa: CASGFSGSYNSPLHF
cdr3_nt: TGTGCTAGTGGTTTTTCCGGCTCCTATAATTCACCCCTCCACTTT

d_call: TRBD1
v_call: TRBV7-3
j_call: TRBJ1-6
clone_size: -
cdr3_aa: CASSSTGRNSPLHF
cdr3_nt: TGTGCCAGCAGCTCGACAGGGAGGAATTCACCCCTCCACTTT

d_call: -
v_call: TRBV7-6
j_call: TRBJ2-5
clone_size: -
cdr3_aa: CASSSGSRETQYF
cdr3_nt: TGTGCCAGCAGCTCCGGTTCCCGGGAGACCCAGTACTTC

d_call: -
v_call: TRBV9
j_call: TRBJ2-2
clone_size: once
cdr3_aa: CASSDPSGTGELFF
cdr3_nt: TGTGCCAGCAGCGACCCTTCCGGCACCGGGGAGCTGTTTTTT

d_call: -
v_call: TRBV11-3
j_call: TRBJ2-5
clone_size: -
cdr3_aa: CASSSLQDRPGQETQYF
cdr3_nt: TGTGCCAGCAGCTCTCTTCAGGACAGACCTGGGCAAGAGACCCAGTACTTC

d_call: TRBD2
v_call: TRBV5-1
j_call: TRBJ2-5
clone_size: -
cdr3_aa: CASSPGREGETQYF
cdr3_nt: TGCGCCAGCAGCCCGGGGAGGGAAGGGGAGACCCAGTACTTC

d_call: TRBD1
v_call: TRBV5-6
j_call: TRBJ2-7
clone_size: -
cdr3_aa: CASSPSGQSNVYEQYF
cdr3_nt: TGTGCCAGCAGCCCTTCGGGACAGAGCAACGTGTACGAGCAGTACTTC

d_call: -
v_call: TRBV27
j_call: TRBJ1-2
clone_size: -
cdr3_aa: CASSFGDSGGYTF
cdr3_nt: TGTGCCAGCAGTTTTGGCGACAGCGGTGGCTACACCTTC